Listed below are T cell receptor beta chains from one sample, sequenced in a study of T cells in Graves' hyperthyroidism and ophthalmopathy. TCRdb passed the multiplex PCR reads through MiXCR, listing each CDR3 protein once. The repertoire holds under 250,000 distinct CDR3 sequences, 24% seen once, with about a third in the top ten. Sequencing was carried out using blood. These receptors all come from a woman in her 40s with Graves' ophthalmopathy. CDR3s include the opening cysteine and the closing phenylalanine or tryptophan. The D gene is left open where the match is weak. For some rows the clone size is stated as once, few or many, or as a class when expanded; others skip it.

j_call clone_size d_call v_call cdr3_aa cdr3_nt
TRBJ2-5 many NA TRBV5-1 CASSLTQETQYF TGCGCCAGCAGCTTGACCCAAGAGACCCAGTACTTC
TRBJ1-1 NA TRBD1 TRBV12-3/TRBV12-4 CASSSGQDTEAFF TGTGCCAGCAGTTCCGGACAGGACACTGAAGCTTTCTTT
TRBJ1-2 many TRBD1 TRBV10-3 CAITETGVQGYGYTF TGTGCCATCACCGAAACAGGGGTTCAGGGGTATGGCTACACCTTC
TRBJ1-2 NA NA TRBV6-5 CASSYDGANYGYTF TGTGCCAGCAGTTACGATGGAGCTAACTATGGCTACACCTTC
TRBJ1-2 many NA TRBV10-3 CATAGPNYGYTF TGTGCCACCGCAGGGCCTAACTATGGCTACACCTTC
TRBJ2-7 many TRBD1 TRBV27 CASRKGQGPPVREQYF TGTGCCAGCAGGAAGGGACAGGGGCCTCCTGTGAGAGAGCAGTACTTC
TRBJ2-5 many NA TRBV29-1 CSVAWGAGETQYF TGCAGCGTTGCTTGGGGGGCCGGGGAGACCCAGTACTTC
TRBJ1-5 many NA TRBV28 CASSPSPGSLYSNQPQHF TGTGCCAGCAGCCCATCGCCCGGGAGTCTATATAGCAATCAGCCCCAGCATTTT
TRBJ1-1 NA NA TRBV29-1 CSVRVELNTEAFF TGCAGCGTTCGGGTAGAATTGAACACTGAAGCTTTCTTT
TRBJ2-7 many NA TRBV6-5 CASSSYSLDSYEQYF TGTGCCAGCAGTTCCTATAGCCTAGACAGCTACGAGCAGTACTTC
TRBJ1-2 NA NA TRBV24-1 CATSHGDGNYGYTF TGTGCCACCAGTCATGGGGACGGCAACTATGGCTACACCTTC
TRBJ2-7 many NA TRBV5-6 CASSFLSRTYEQYF TGTGCCAGCAGCTTCCTGAGCCGCACCTACGAGCAGTACTTC
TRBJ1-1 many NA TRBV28 CASSSESKLNTEAFF TGTGCCAGCAGTTCGGAAAGTAAATTGAACACTGAAGCTTTCTTT